The 17 T cell receptor beta chains below all came from one sample that was sequenced in a study of T-cell memory formation after mild COVID-19. TCRdb reanalysed the 5' RACE reads using MiXCR and keeps one entry per CDR3 protein. The data hold some 40,000 distinct CDR3 sequences, with about a tenth observed a single time. The material sequenced was PBMCs or a T cell subset sorted from them (not recorded which). The source is an adult woman who had mild COVID-19 (a few samples of this study predate the infection). Cell type and time point are not known.

This clonotype has just a few counts. The rearrangement uses TRBV2 and TRBJ1-6, with TRBD1 matching 8 bases. CDR3 length equals 18 residues. The V and J ends lost 0 bases and 7 bases, in that order; junction bases with no gene match: 11. Germline V lookup: CDR1 SNHLY, CDR2 FYNNEI. The CDR3 DNA follows: TGTGCCAGCAGTGAAGCGCTTCAGGGGGCGGCTCAAAATTCACCCCTCCACTTT. Its translation: CASSEALQGAAQNSPLHF.

The chain's CDR3 is CASSLRSGTGANVLTF. The CDR3 DNA reads TGTGCCAGCAGCTTAAGATCAGGGACTGGGGCCAACGTCCTGACTTTC. The chain combines TRBV7-9 with TRBJ2-6; maybe TRBD1 (5 bases). The ends were cut back, 2 bases at V and 2 bases at J, with 10 bases in the middle. Germline V gene sequence: CDR1 SEHNR, CDR2 FQNEAQ (reference sequence). The CDR3 sequence is 16 residues long.

The J gene is TRBJ2-5, the V gene TRBV6-2 or TRBV6-3; D is uncertain. CDR3 size: 12 residues. Germline V gene data show CDR1 as MNHEY and CDR2 as SVGEGT. V lost 6 bases and J 5 bases, leaving 10 bases between the germline ends. The CDR3 sequence is CASSRRRETQYF. DNA for the CDR3: TGTGCCAGCAGCCGCAGGCGCGAGACCCAGTACTTC.

V is TRBV12-3 or TRBV12-4 and J is TRBJ2-2; the D gene could be TRBD1 or TRBD2 (5 bases each). Trimming removed 1 base from V and 3 bases from J, with 18 bases in between. CDR3 length: 18 residues. The CDR3 nucleotides read TGTGCCAGCAGTTTAGGAAGTTGGGGGTCAGAATACACCGGGGAGCTGTTTTTT. It yields the protein CASSLGSWGSEYTGELFF.

This clonotype was seen a handful of times. The gene calls are TRBV5-1 and TRBJ2-1; a weak D match, TRBD1 (5 bases). The CDR3 totals 14 residues. With 0 bases removed from V and 4 bases from J, the gap between germline ends came to 8 bases. CDR1 SGHRS and CDR2 YFSETQ come from the germline V gene. The CDR3 DNA sequence: TGCGCCAGCAGCTTGGAACAGGTTTACAATGAGCAGTTCTTC. Residues: CASSLEQVYNEQFF.

The chain carries TRBV4-2 and TRBJ2-7; D ambiguous. CDR3 length: 12 residues. V gave up 0 bases and J gave up 9 bases, with 9 bases separating them. The V gene's germline CDR1 is LGHNA and CDR2 YNFKEQ. DNA of the CDR3: TGTGCCAGCAGCCAAGATCGACAAGCGCAGTACTTC. It encodes CASSQDRQAQYF.

In this sample, this clonotype turned up a few times. The V gene is TRBV7-2, the J gene TRBJ2-7; D is possibly TRBD1 (6 bases). The CDR3 is 13 residues long. V shed 6 bases and J shed 1 base, with 10 bases lying between them. CDR1 and CDR2 from the germline V gene are SGHTA and FQGNSA. The CDR3 DNA follows: TGTGCCAGCAGTATTGGACAGTCCTACGAGCAGTACTTC. It codes for CASSIGQSYEQYF.

This clonotype was seen at least ten times. The chain employs TRBV20-1 and TRBJ2-7; 10 bases are shared with TRBD2. CDR1 DFQATT and CDR2 SNEGSKA come from the germline V gene (reference sequence). This CDR3 contains 15 residues. V lost 0 bases and J lost 6; bases outside the gene matches: 8. Here the CDR3 reads CSARDYLAGVGEQYF. In nucleotides, the CDR3 is TGCAGTGCTAGAGACTACCTAGCGGGAGTCGGCGAGCAGTACTTC.

In its sample, this clonotype was seen many times. The chain joins TRBV29-1 to TRBJ2-5, with D perhaps matching TRBD1 (6 bases). CDR1 and CDR2 (germline): SQVTM, ANQGSEA. Trimming shortened V by 6 bases and J by 5 bases, and 19 bases separated the two germline ends. CDR3 length equals 14 residues. The CDR3 sequence: CSVPVARQGETQYF. Here the CDR3 DNA reads TGCAGCGTACCTGTTGCGCGTCAGGGGGAGACCCAGTACTTC. Full variable domain (rest looked up from reference TRBV29-1 and TRBJ2-5): SAVISQKPSRDICQRGTSLTIQCQVDSQVTMMFWYRQQPGQSLTLIATANQGSEATYESGFVIDKFPISRPNLTFSTLTVSNMSPEDSSIYLCSVPVARQGETQYFGPGTRLLVL.

The V and J genes are TRBV2 and TRBJ1-2, with D perhaps TRBD1 (5 bases). V was cut by 6 bases and J by 5 bases, with 22 bases left in between. Germline values: CDR1 SNHLY, CDR2 FYNNEI. CDR3 length equals 16 residues. CDR3 loop: CASRPRLWGARYGYTF. CDR3 coding DNA: TGTGCCAGCAGACCCCGCTTATGGGGCGCTCGTTATGGCTACACCTTC.

This clonotype was seen only a few times. The V and J genes are TRBV15 and TRBJ2-2; D gene ambiguous. The germline V and J ends were trimmed by 4 bases and 5 bases, with 11 bases remaining between them. Looked up from germline, CDR1 is LNHNV and CDR2 is YYDKDF (reference sequence). The CDR3 length is 14 residues. CDR3 DNA: TGTGCCACCAGCACCCCCAGAGGAACCGGGGAGCTGTTTTTT. Protein product: CATSTPRGTGELFF.

This clonotype turned up a few times. The chain is built from TRBV6-5 and TRBJ2-5, with 12 positions matching TRBD1. CDR3 length: 18 amino acids. The germline V gene encodes CDR1 MNHEY and CDR2 SVGAGI. The trim removed 6 bases at V and 1 base at J, leaving 12 bases unmatched. The CDR3 spells CASRPGTGGILSQETQYF. CDR3 nucleotides: TGTGCCAGCAGGCCCGGGACAGGGGGCATCTTGAGCCAAGAGACCCAGTACTTC.

This rearrangement joins TRBV4-1 to TRBJ2-5, with D possibly matching TRBD2 (6 bases). Trimming shortened V by 1 base and J by 0 bases, and 12 bases separated the two germline ends. The CDR3 runs 16 residues. Germline V lookup: CDR1 MGHRA, CDR2 YSYEKL. CDR3 loop: CASSQGARGYQETQYF. The CDR3 DNA follows: TGCGCCAGCAGCCAAGGGGCTCGGGGGTACCAAGAGACCCAGTACTTC.

This chain joins TRBV14 and TRBJ2-7; D is uncertain. CDR1 and CDR2 (germline): SGHDN, FVKESK. Between the trimmed V and J ends, which lost 1 base and 5 bases, there was a span of 3 bases. The CDR3 totals 11 residues. CDR3 in amino acids: CASSQADEQYF. CDR3 sequence (DNA): TGTGCCAGCAGCCAAGCCGACGAGCAGTACTTC.

This clonotype was seen ten or more times. This chain uses TRBV7-2 with TRBJ2-1; no definite D call. Trimming left V 3 bases short and J 1 base short, with 4 bases between. This CDR3 has 13 amino acids. CDR1 SGHTA and CDR2 FQGNSA come from the germline V gene. This chain's CDR3 is CASSFSSYNEQFF. CDR3 in DNA: TGTGCCAGCAGCTTTAGTTCCTACAATGAGCAGTTCTTC.

This chain links TRBV6-6 with TRBJ1-2; tentatively, D is TRBD1 (6 bases). Germline lookup yields CDR1 MNHNY and CDR2 SVGAGI (reference sequence). The CDR3 runs to 12 residues. Between the trimmed V and J ends, which lost 0 bases and 8 bases, there was a span of 7 bases. CDR3 sequence reads: CASSYSGGGYTF. CDR3 DNA: TGTGCCAGCAGTTACTCGGGGGGCGGCTACACCTTC.

V usage is TRBV6-5 and J usage is TRBJ2-1; 13 nucleotides match TRBD2. V gave up 6 bases and J gave up 0 bases; unmatched junction bases: 14. The germline CDR1 and CDR2 sequences are MNHEY and SVGAGI. This CDR3 region has 20 residues. The CDR3 reads CASRGLAGRTRTSSYNEQFF. The DNA for the CDR3 is TGTGCCAGCAGGGGACTAGCGGGACGAACCCGAACAAGCTCCTACAATGAGCAGTTCTTC.